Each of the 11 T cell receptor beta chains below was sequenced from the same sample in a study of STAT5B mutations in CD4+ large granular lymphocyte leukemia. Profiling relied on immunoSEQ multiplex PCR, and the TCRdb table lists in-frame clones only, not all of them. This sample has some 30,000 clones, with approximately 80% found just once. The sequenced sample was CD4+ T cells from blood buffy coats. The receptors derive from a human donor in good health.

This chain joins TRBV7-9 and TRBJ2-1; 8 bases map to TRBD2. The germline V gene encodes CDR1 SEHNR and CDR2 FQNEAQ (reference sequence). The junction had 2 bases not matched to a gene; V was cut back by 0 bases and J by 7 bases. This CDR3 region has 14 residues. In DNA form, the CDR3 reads TGTGCCAGCAGCTTAGCAGGACTAGCTAATGAGCAGTTCTTC. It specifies CASSLAGLANEQFF.

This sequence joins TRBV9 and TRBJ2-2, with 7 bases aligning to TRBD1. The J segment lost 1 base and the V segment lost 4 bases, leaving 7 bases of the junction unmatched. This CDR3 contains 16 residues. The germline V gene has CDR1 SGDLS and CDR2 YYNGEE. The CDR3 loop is CASSPQQGWNTGELFF. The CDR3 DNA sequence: TGTGCCAGCAGCCCGCAACAGGGGTGGAACACCGGGGAGCTGTTTTTT.

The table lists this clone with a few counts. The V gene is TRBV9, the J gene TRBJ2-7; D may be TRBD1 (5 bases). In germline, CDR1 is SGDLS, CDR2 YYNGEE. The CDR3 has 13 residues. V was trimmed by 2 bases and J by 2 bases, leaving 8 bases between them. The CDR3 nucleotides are TGTGCCAGCAGCGTGACAGCCACCTACGAGCAGTACTTC. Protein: CASSVTATYEQYF.

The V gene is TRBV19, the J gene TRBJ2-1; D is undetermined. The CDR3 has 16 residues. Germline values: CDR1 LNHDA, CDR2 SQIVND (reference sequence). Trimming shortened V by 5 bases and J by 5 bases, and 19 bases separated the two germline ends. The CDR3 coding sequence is TGTGCCAGTAGTCTCCAGAACATACTTACCAACAATGAGCAGTTCTTC. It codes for CASSLQNILTNNEQFF. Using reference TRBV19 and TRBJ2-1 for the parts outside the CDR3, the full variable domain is DGGITQSPKYLFRKEGQNVTLSCEQNLNHDAMYWYRQDPGQGLRLIYYSQIVNDFQKGDIAEGYSVSREKKESFPLTVTSAQKNPTAFYLCASSLQNILTNNEQFFGPGTRLTVL.

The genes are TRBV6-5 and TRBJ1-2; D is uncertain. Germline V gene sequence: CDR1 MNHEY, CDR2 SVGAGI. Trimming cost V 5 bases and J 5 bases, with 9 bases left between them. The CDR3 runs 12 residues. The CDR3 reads CASSKVGYGYTF. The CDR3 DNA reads TGTGCCAGCAGTAAAGTGGGGTATGGCTACACCTTC.

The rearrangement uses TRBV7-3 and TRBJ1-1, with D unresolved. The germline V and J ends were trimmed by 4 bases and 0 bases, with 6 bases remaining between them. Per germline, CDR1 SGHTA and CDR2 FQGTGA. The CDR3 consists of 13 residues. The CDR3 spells CASSSSMNTEAFF. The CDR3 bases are TGTGCCAGCAGCTCGTCTATGAACACTGAAGCTTTCTTT.

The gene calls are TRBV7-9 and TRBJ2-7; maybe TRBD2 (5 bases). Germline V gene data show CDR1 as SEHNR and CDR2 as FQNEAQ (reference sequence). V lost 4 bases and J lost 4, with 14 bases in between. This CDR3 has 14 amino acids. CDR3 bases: TGTGCCAGCAGCTCCCGGAGGCGTGAATACGAGCAGTACTTC. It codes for CASSSRRREYEQYF.

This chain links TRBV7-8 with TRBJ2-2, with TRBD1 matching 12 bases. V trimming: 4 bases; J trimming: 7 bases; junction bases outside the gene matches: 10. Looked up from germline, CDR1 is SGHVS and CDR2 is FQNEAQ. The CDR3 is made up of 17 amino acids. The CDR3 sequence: CASSSRGQGAFSGELFF. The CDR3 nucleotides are TGTGCCAGCAGCTCTAGGGGACAGGGGGCGTTTAGCGGGGAGCTGTTTTTT. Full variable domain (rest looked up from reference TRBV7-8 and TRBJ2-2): GAGVSQSPRYKVAKRGQDVALRCDPISGHVSLFWYQQALGQGPEFLTYFQNEAQLDKSGLPSDRFFAERPEGSVSTLKIQRTQQEDSAVYLCASSSRGQGAFSGELFFGEGSRLTVL.

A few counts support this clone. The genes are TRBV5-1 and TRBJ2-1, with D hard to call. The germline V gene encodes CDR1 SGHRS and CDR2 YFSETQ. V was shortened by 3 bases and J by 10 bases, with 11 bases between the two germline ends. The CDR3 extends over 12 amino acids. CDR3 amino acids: CASSSSGLEQFF. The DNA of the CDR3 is TGCGCCAGCAGCTCATCCGGGTTGGAGCAGTTCTTC.

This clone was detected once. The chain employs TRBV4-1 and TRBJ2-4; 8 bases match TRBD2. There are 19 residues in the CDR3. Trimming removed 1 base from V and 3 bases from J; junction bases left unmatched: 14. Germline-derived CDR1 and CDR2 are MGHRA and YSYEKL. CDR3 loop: CASSQAPPGAGGDKNIQYF. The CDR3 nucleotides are TGCGCCAGCAGCCAAGCCCCGCCGGGGGCGGGAGGCGACAAAAACATTCAGTACTTC.

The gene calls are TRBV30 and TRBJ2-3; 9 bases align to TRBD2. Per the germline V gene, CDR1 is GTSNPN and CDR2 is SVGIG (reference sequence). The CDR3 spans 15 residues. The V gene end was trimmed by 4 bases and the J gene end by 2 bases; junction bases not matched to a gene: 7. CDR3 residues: CAWTLAGTHTDTQYF. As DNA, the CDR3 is TGTGCCTGGACCCTAGCGGGGACACACACAGATACGCAGTATTTT.